The count of the clone carrying this T cell receptor (beta chain) is one. The RNA input was roughly 0.45 to 1 ug, and it was reverse transcribed with random hexamers. Multiplex immunoSEQ PCR targeted 54 Vbeta and 13 Jbeta TCR beta segments. TCRdb re-called the immunoSEQ multiplex PCR reads with MiXCR, one entry per CDR3 protein. There are some 110,000 distinct CDR3 sequences in the sample; around 94% occur only once, and around 0.078% lies in the top ten. The V end was cut by 4 bases, the J end by 8 bases, with 14 bases between. CDR1 is MGHRA and CDR2 is YSYEKL in the germline V gene. This CDR3 is built from 13 residues. TCR beta was sequenced from blood CD8+ and CD4+ T cells. Healthy donors formed controls matched for age and sex. Negative isolation yielded CD8+ and CD4+ T cells; FACS enriched TEMRA cells. These data originate in a study of CD8 T cells in Susac syndrome.

This TCR derives from a human donor in good health. Sequencing used CD4+ T cells from PBMCs. The V gene is TRBV4-1, the J gene TRBJ1-2, with a tentative D call TRBD1 (5 bases). The CDR3 coding sequence is TGCGCCAGCAGCCCCCGGGACGTGGGAGGCTACACCTTC. Translated, it gives CASSPRDVGGYTF.